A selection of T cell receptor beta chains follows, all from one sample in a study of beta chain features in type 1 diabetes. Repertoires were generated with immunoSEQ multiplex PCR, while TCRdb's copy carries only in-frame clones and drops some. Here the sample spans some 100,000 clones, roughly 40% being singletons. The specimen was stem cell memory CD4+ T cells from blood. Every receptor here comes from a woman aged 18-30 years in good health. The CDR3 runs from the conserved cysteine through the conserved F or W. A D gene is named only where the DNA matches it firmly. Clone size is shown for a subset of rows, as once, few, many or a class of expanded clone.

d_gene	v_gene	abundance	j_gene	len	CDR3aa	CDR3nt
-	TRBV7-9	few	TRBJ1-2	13	CASSIRTATGYTF	TGTGCCAGCAGCATTCGGACAGCGACCGGCTACACCTTC
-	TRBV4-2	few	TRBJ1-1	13	CASSPRLETEAFF	TGTGCCAGCAGCCCCCGGTTGGAGACTGAAGCTTTCTTT
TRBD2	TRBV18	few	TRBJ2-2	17	CASSPFASGMNTGELFF	TGTGCCAGCTCACCTTTTGCTAGCGGGATGAACACCGGGGAGCTGTTTTTT
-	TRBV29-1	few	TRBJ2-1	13	CSVGVNSYNEQFF	TGCAGCGTCGGAGTCAACTCCTACAATGAGCAGTTCTTC
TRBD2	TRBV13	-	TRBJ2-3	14	CASRPSGLTDTQYF	TGTGCCAGCCGGCCTAGCGGGCTAACAGATACGCAGTATTTT
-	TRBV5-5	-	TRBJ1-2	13	CASSLAANYGYTF	TGTGCCAGCAGCTTGGCAGCGAACTATGGCTACACCTTC
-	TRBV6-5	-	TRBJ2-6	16	CASSYVGNTGANVLTF	TGTGCCAGCAGTTACGTCGGGAATACTGGGGCCAACGTCCTGACTTTC
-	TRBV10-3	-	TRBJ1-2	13	CAISEGGTYGYTF	TGTGCCATCAGTGAGGGCGGGACCTATGGCTACACCTTC
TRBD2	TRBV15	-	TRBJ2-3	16	CATSRGGREHTDTQYF	TGTGCCACCAGCAGAGGTGGGAGGGAACACACAGATACGCAGTATTTT
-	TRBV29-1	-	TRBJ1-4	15	CSVSPEGTFGEKLFF	TGCAGCGTATCGCCCGAGGGAACCTTTGGAGAAAAACTGTTTTTT
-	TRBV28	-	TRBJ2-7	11	CASRLSYEQYF	TGTGCCAGCAGACTCTCCTACGAGCAGTACTTC
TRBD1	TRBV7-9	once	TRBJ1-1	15	CASSPSTGGNTEAFF	TGTGCCAGCAGCCCTTCGACAGGGGGCAACACTGAAGCTTTCTTT
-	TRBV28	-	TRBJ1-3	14	CASSMTASGNTIYF	TGTGCCAGCAGTATGACAGCCTCTGGAAACACCATATATTTT
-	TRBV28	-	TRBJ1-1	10	CASSDSEAFF	TGTGCCAGCAGCGACTCTGAAGCTTTCTTT
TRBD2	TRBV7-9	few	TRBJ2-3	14	CASSLRLAGDTQYF	TGTGCCAGCAGCCTGAGACTAGCGGGTGATACGCAGTATTTT
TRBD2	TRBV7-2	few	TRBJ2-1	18	CASSFSGLAGAGNDEQFF	TGTGCCAGCAGCTTCTCCGGACTAGCGGGAGCAGGGAACGATGAGCAGTTCTTC
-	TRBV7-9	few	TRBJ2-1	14	CASSLGGGGRGQFF	TGTGCCAGCAGCTTAGGAGGGGGGGGTAGGGGCCAGTTCTTC
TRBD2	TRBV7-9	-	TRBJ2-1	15	CASSLLAGGRDEQFF	TGTGCCAGCAGCTTACTAGCGGGAGGTAGGGATGAGCAGTTCTTC
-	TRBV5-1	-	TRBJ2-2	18	CASSRIAGTATNTGELFF	TGCGCCAGCAGCCGGATCGCGGGGACGGCAACGAACACCGGGGAGCTGTTTTTT
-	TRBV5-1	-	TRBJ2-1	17	CASSGKRLDSLANEQFF	TGCGCCAGCAGCGGGAAAAGACTAGATTCTTTGGCCAATGAGCAGTTCTTC
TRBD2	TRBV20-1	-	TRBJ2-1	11	CSARLREGIFF	TGCAGTGCTAGACTACGGGAGGGCATCTTCTTC
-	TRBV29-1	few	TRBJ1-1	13	CSAGGAMNTEAFF	TGCAGCGCTGGCGGGGCTATGAACACTGAAGCTTTCTTT
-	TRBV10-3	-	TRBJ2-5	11	CATSHGETQYF	TGTGCCACCTCACACGGGGAGACCCAGTACTTC
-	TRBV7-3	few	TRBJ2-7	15	CASSLTPGLSYEQYF	TGTGCCAGCAGCTTAACGCCTGGGCTATCCTACGAGCAGTACTTC
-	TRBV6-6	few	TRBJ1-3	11	CASSFLDTIYF	TGTGCCAGCAGCTTTCTCGACACCATATATTTT
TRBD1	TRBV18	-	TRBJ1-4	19	CASSLSVWAGTATNEKLFF	TGTGCCAGCTCACTCTCGGTTTGGGCAGGGACAGCAACTAATGAAAAACTGTTTTTT
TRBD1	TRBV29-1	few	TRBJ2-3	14	CSVWTGGSTDTQYF	TGCAGCGTGTGGACAGGGGGCTCGACAGATACGCAGTATTTT
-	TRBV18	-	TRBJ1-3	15	CASSPPVLSGNTIYF	TGTGCCAGCTCACCACCGGTCCTATCTGGAAACACCATATATTTT
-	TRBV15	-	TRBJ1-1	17	CATSRDLVSKGYTEAFF	TGTGCCACCAGCAGAGATTTGGTCTCAAAGGGGTACACTGAAGCTTTCTTT
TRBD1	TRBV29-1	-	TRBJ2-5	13	CSVGPGQLETQYF	TGCAGCGTTGGCCCGGGACAGTTGGAGACCCAGTACTTC
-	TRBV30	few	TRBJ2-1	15	CAWSVWAGSYNEQFF	TGTGCCTGGAGTGTATGGGCGGGCTCCTACAATGAGCAGTTCTTC
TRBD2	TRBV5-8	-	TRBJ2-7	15	CASSLLLLAEYEQYF	TGTGCCAGCAGCTTGCTTTTGCTAGCGGAGTACGAGCAGTACTTC
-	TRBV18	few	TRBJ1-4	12	CASSPSLTELFF	TGTGCCAGCTCACCGTCTCTCACAGAACTGTTTTTT
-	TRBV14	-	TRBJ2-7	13	CASSHPTGYEQYF	TGTGCCAGCAGCCACCCGACGGGGTACGAGCAGTACTTC
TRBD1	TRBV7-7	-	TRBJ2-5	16	CASSPTRPGQGGTQYF	TGTGCTAGCAGCCCAACAAGACCGGGACAGGGGGGGACCCAGTACTTC
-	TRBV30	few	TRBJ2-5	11	CAWSVRETQYF	TGTGCCTGGAGTGTGCGAGAGACCCAGTACTTC
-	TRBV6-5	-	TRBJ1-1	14	CASSFLTGNTEAFF	TGTGCCAGCAGTTTCCTTACAGGGAACACTGAAGCTTTCTTT
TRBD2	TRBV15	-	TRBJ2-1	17	CATSRDPGLAGGGEQFF	TGTGCCACCAGCAGAGATCCCGGACTAGCGGGAGGTGGTGAGCAGTTCTTC
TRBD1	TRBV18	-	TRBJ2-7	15	CASSAGTGAVYEQYF	TGTGCCAGCTCAGCCGGGACAGGGGCCGTCTACGAGCAGTACTTC
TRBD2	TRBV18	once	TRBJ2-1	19	CASSPRLWVAGSSYNEQFF	TGTGCCAGCTCACCAAGACTTTGGGTAGCGGGAAGCTCCTACAATGAGCAGTTCTTC
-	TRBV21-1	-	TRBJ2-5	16	CASSKGGREGRETQYF	TGTGCCAGCAGCAAAGGCGGACGGGAGGGCCGAGAGACCCAGTACTTC
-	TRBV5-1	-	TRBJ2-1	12	CASSSEGYEQFF	TGCGCCAGCTCGAGTGAGGGTTATGAGCAGTTCTTC
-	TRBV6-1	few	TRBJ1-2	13	CASIWTANYGYTF	TGTGCCAGCATATGGACAGCTAACTATGGCTACACCTTC
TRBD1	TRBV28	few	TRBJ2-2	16	CASSARQGKGTGELFF	TGTGCCAGCAGTGCCCGACAGGGGAAGGGCACCGGGGAGCTGTTTTTT
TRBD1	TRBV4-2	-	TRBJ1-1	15	CASSQRTGPNTEAFF	TGTGCCAGCAGCCAGCGGACAGGTCCGAACACTGAAGCTTTCTTT
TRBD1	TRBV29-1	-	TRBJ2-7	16	CSVRMNEGATYYEQYF	TGCAGCGTTCGGATGAATGAGGGGGCCACGTACTACGAGCAGTACTTC
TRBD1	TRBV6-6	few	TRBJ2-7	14	CASSSRDRSYEQYF	TGTGCCAGCAGTTCAAGGGACAGATCCTACGAGCAGTACTTC
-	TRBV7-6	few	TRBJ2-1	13	CASSSTGYNEQFF	TGTGCCAGCAGTTCCACCGGGTACAATGAGCAGTTCTTC
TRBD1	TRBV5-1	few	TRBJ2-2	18	CASSLLGTGEHIAGELFF	TGCGCCAGCAGCCTCCTGGGAACAGGGGAACATATCGCCGGGGAGCTGTTTTTT
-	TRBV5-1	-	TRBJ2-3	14	CASSLGWGPDTQYF	TGCGCCAGCAGCTTGGGGTGGGGGCCAGATACGCAGTATTTT
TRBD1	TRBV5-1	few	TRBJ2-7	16	CASSPSTGYSSYEQYF	TGCGCCAGCAGCCCCTCGACAGGGTATAGCTCCTACGAGCAGTACTTC
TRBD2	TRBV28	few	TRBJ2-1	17	CASSLSVLAGFPNEQFF	TGTGCCAGCAGTTTGTCCGTACTAGCGGGATTTCCCAATGAGCAGTTCTTC
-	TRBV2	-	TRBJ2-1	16	CASSPTGRSSYNEQFF	TGTGCCAGCAGTCCAACAGGGCGTTCCTCCTACAATGAGCAGTTCTTC